This note documents a single TCR beta chain sequence. The antigen is undetermined. At one boundary the junction diverges from the germline segment, which might be a read error. The library was made from cDNA and included unique molecular identifiers. One entry per CDR3 protein, called by TCRdb with MiXCR from the PCR reads. This repertoire shows roughly 800,000 distinct CDR3 sequences, 53% found once; its top ten account for roughly 4.4%. These data originate in a study of post-analysis software for immune sequencing data. Background on the study: The disease courses spanned relapsing-remitting, secondary progressive and progressive-relapsing forms of multiple sclerosis. The study, taken as a whole, reports: Patients carried five TRBV segments more frequently than controls did, and TRBV5-6, TRBV5-1 and TRBV20-1 were among them. Controls significantly exceeded multiple sclerosis patients in normalized Chao1 diversity.

The CDR3 consists of 11 residues. The germline V gene has CDR1 SGHTA and CDR2 FQGNSA. The sequencing input was blood. The gene calls are TRBV7-2 and TRBJ2-1; no reliable D call. The TCR was taken from a girl under 18 with multiple sclerosis. The CDR3 nucleotides are TGTGCCAGCAGGATCTACGATGAGCAGTTCTTC. Protein product: CASRIYDEQFF. Looking up the rest from reference TRBV7-2 and TRBJ2-1 gives the full variable domain: GAGVSQSPSNKVTEKGKDVELRCDPISGHTALYWYRQSLGQGLEFLIYFQGNSAPDKSGLPSDRFSAERTGGSVSTLTIQRTQQEDSAVYLCASRIYDEQFFGPGTRLTVL.